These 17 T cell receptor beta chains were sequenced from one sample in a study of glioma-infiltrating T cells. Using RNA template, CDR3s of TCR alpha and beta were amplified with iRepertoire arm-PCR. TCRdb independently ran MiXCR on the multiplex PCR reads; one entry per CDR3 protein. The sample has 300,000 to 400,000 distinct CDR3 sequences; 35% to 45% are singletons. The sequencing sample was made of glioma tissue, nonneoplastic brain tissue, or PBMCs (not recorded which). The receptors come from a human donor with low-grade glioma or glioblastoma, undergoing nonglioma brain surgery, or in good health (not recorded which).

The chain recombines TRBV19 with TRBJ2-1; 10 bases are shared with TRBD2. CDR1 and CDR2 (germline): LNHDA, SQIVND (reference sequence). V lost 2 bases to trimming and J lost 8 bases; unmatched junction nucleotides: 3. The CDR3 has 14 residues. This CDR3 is CASSILAGAHEQFF. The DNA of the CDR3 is TGTGCCAGTAGTATACTAGCGGGAGCTCATGAGCAGTTCTTC.

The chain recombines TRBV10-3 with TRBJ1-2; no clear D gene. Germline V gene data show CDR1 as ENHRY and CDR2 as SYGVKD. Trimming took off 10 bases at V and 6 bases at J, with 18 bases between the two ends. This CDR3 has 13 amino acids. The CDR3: CATTLTQADGYTF. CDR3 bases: TGTGCCACCACCCTTACCCAGGCCGATGGCTACACCTTC.

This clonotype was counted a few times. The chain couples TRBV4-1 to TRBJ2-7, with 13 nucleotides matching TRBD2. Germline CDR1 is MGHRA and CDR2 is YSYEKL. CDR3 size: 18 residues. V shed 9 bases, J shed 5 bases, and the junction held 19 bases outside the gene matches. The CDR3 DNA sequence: TGCGCCAGTGCCCCCAGACAGGTAGGACTAGCGGGAGCCAACGAGCAGTACTTC. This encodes CASAPRQVGLAGANEQYF.

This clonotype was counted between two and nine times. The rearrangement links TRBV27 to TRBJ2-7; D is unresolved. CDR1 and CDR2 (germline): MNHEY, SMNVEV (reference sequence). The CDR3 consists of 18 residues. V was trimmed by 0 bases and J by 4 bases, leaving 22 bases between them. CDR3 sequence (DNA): TGTGCCAGCAGTTTATCGAGAAACGCCCTACCGAAAGTATACGAGCAGTACTTC. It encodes CASSLSRNALPKVYEQYF.

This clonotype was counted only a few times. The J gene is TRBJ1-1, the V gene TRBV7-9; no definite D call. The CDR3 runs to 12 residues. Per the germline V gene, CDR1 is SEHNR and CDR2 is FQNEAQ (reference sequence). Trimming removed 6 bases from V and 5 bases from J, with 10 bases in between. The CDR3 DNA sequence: TGTGCCAGCAGGTCTTGGGAGACTGAAGCTTTCTTT. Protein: CASRSWETEAFF.

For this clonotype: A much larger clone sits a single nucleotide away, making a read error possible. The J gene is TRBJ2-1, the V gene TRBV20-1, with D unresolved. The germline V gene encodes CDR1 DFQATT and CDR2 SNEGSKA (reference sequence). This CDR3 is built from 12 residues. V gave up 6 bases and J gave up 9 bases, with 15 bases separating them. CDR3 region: CSARPSFSEQFF. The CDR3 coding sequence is TGCAGTGCGCGCCCGTCCTTCAGTGAGCAGTTCTTC.

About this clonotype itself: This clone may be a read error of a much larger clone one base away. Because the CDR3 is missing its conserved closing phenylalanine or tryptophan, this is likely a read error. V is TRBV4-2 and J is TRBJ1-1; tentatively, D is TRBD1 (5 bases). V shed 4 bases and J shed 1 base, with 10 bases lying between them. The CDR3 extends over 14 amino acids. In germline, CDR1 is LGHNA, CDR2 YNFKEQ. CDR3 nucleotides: TGTGCCAGCAGCCTTACCGGGACGAACACTGAAGCTTTCCTT. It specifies CASSLTGTNTEAFL.

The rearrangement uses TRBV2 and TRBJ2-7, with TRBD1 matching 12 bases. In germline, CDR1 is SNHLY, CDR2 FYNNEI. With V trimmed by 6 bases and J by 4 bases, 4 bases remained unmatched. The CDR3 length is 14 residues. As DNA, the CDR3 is TGTGCCAGCAGGGGGACAGGGGGCAGGTACGAGCAGTACTTC. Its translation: CASRGTGGRYEQYF.

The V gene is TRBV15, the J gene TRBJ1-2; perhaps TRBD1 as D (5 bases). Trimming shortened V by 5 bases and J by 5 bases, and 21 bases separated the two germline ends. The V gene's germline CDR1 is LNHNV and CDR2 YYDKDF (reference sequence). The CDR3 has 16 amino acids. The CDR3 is CATSQGPPHPQYGYTF. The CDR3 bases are TGTGCCACCAGCCAGGGACCTCCCCATCCCCAATATGGCTACACCTTC.

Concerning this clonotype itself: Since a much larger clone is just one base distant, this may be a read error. The DNA of the CDR3 is TGTGCCAGCAGGCCAGGGACGGTGAACAATGAAGCTTTCTTT. Its protein product is CASRPGTVNNEAFF. The V call is TRBV28, the J call TRBJ1-1, with a possible D match to TRBD1 (5 bases). The CDR3 covers 14 residues. The germline gives CDR1 MDHEN, CDR2 SYDVKM.

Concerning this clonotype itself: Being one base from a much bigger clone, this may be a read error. The CDR3 here is CATSDAEYTQYF. The CDR3 region has the DNA TGTGCCACCAGTGATGCGGAGTATACGCAGTATTTT. This chain joins TRBV24-1 and TRBJ2-3; D gene uncertain. Trimming pared 3 bases from V and 7 bases from J, leaving 7 bases between. The CDR3 spans 12 residues. CDR1 KGHDR and CDR2 SFDVKD come from the germline V gene.

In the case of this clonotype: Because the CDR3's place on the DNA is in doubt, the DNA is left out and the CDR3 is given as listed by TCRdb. The CDR3 loop is CASSFWRGGSGEQYF. This rearrangement joins TRBV6-9 to TRBJ2-7; the D call in the table, TRBD1, was not verified against the DNA. The CDR3 has 15 amino acids, counting both end residues. CDR1 and CDR2 from the germline V gene are MNHGY and SVAAGI.

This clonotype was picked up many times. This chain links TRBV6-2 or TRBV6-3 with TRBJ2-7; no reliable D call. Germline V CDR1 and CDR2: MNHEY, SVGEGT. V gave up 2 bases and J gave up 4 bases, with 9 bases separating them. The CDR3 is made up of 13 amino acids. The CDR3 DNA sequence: TGTGCCAGCAGTTACATCGCGCGGTACGAGCAGTACTTC. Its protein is CASSYIARYEQYF.

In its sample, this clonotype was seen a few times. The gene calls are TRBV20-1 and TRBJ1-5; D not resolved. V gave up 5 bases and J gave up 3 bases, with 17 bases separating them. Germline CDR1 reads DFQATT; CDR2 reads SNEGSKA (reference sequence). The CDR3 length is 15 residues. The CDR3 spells CSAPPGREDNQPQHF. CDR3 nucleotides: TGCAGTGCTCCCCCGGGGAGGGAAGACAATCAGCCCCAGCATTTT.

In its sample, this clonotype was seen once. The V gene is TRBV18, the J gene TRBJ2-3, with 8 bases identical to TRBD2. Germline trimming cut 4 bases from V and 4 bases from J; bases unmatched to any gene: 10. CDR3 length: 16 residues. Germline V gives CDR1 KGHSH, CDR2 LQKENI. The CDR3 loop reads CASSRNPGLVSDTQYF. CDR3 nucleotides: TGTGCCAGCTCACGGAACCCGGGACTAGTCTCAGATACGCAGTATTTT.

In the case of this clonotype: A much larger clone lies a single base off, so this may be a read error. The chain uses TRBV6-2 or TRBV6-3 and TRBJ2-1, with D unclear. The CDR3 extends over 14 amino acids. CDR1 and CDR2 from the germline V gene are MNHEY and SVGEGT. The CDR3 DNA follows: TGTGCCAGCAGTTACCTTGTTAGTGATAATGAGCGGTTCTTC. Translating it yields CASSYLVSDNERFF.

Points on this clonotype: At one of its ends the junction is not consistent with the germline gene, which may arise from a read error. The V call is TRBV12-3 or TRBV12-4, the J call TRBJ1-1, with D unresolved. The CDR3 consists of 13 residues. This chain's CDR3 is CASSLIMSTEVFF. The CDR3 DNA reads TGTGCCAGCAGTTTAATCATGAGCACTGAAGTTTTCTTT.